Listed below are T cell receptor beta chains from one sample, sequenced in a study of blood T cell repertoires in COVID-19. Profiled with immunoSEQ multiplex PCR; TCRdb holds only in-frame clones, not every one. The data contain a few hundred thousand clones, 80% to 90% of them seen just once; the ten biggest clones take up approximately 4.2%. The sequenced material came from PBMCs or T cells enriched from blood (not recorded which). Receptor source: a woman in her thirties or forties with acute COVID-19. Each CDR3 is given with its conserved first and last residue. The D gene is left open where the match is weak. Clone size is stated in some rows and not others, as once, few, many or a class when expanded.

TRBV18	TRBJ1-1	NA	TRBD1	TGTGCCAGCTCACCAGGTTCGGACAGGGCAGAAGAAGCTTTCTTT	CASSPGSDRAEEAFF
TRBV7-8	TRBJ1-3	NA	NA	TGTGCCAGCAGCCCCTGGGGGCCCAAAGCTGGAAACACCATATATTTT	CASSPWGPKAGNTIYF
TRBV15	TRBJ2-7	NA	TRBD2	TGTGCCACCAGCTTTTATCCGGGAGGGCCGCCCGAGCAGTACTTC	CATSFYPGGPPEQYF
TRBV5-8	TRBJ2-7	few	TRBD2	TGTGCCAGCAGCTTTCGAAGCGGGAGTTCCTACGAGCAGTACTTC	CASSFRSGSSYEQYF
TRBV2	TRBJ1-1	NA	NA	TGTGCCAGCAGTGAACAGGGGTACACTGAAGCTTTCTTT	CASSEQGYTEAFF
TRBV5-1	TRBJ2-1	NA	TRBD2	TGCGCCAGCAGCTTCCCCCCGAGGAGCGGGAGAAAGAATGAGCAGTTCTTC	CASSFPPRSGRKNEQFF
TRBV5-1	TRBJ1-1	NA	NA	TGCGCCAGCAGGACACAGGCTACGAACACTGAAGCTTTCTTT	CASRTQATNTEAFF
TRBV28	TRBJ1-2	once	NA	TGTGCCAGCAGTTTAATTGGGGGCAACTATGGCTACACCTTC	CASSLIGGNYGYTF
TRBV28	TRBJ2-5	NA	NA	TGTGCCAGCAGCTCAAGGGGGGGAGGCGGGAAGGAGACCCAGTACTTC	CASSSRGGGGKETQYF
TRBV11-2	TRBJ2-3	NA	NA	TGTGCCAGCAGCATATCTTTCACAGATACGCAGTATTTT	CASSISFTDTQYF
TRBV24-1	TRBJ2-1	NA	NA	TGTGCCACCGAGGTAAGAAATGAGCAGTTCTTC	CATEVRNEQFF
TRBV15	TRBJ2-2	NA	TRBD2	TGTGCCACCAGCAGACCGGGACTAGCGGGAAATGGGGAGCTGTTTTTT	CATSRPGLAGNGELFF
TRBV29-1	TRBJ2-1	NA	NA	TGCAGCGTTCGGCAGGGAAACTACAATGAGCAGTTCTTC	CSVRQGNYNEQFF
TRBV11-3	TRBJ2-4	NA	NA	TGTGCCAGCAGCGAGAGCCGGTTAGCCAAAAACATTCAGTACTTC	CASSESRLAKNIQYF
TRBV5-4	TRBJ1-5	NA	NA	TGTGCCAGCGCCCGGGGAGTCAATCAGCCCCAGCATTTT	CASARGVNQPQHF
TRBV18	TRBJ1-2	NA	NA	TGTGCCAGCTCACTGGGACTCTATGGCTACACCTTC	CASSLGLYGYTF
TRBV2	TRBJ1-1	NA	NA	TGTGCCAGCAGTCGGTGGGGACAGAACACTGAAGCTTTCTTT	CASSRWGQNTEAFF
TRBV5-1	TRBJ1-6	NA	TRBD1	TGCGCCAGCTCCCGGGACAGGCTTAATTCACCCCTCCACTTT	CASSRDRLNSPLHF
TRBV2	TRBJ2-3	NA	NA	TGTGCCAGCAGTGAGGCGGCGGGCTTCGGGAACACAGATACGCAGTATTTT	CASSEAAGFGNTDTQYF
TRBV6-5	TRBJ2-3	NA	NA	TGTGCCAGCAGTTACCGTGGAGGAGGGGGCACAGATACGCAGTATTTT	CASSYRGGGGTDTQYF
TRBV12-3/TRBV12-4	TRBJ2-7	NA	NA	TGTGCCAGCAGCTCTTACTCCGAGCAGTACTTC	CASSSYSEQYF
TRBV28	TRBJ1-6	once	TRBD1	TGTGCCAGCGGACAGGCATATTCACCCCTCCACTTT	CASGQAYSPLHF
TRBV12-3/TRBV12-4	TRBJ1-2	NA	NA	TGTGCCAGCAGTTTAGAGAGACGGGGTGGCTACACCTTC	CASSLERRGGYTF
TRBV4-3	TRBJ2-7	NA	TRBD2	TGCGCCAGCAGCCTTCGTGTACTAGCGGGAGCCTACGAGCAGTACTTC	CASSLRVLAGAYEQYF
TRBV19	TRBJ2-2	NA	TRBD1	TGTGCCAGTAGTAAAACACGGACAGGACACACCGGGGAGCTGTTTTTT	CASSKTRTGHTGELFF
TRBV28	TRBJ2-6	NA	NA	TGTGCCAGCAGTTTTCACCGAGGTGGGGCCAACGTCCTGACTTTC	CASSFHRGGANVLTF